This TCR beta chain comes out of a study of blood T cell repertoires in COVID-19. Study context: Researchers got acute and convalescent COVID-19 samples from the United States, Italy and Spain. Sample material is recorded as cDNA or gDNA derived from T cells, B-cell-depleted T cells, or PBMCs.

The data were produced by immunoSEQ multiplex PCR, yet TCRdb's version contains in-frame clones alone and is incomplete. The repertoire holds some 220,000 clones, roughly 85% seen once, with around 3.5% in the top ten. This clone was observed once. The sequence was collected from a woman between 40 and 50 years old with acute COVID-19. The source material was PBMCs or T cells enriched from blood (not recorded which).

The CDR3 here is CASKRQGAGGNTIYF. In nucleotides, the CDR3 is TGTGCCAGCAAGAGACAGGGGGCGGGAGGAAACACCATATATTTT. V is TRBV6-5 and J is TRBJ1-3; 10 nucleotides align to TRBD1. The junction had 7 bases not matched to a gene; V was cut back by 7 bases and J by 4 bases. The CDR3 is 15 amino acids. Germline lookup yields CDR1 MNHEY and CDR2 SVGAGI.